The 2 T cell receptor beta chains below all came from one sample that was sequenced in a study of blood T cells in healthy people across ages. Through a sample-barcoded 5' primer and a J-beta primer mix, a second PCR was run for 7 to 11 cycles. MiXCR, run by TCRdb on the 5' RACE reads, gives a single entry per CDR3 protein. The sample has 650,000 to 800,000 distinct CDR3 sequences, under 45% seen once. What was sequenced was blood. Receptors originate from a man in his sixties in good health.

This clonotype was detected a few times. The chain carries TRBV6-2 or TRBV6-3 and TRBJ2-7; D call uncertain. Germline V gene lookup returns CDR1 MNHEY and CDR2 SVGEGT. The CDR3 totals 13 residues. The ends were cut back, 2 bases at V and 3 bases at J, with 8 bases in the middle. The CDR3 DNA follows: TGTGCCAGCAGTTACGAGGTCCGCTACGAGCAGTACTTC. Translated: CASSYEVRYEQYF.

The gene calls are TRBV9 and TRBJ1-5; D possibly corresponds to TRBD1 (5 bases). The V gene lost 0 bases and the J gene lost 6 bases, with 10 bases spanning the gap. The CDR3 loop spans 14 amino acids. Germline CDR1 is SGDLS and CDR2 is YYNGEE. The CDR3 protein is CASSVDGAGQPQHF. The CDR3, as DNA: TGTGCCAGCAGCGTAGATGGGGCGGGTCAGCCCCAGCATTTT. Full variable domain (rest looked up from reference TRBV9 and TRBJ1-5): DSGVTQTPKHLITATGQRVTLRCSPRSGDLSVYWYQQSLDQGLQFLIQYYNGEERAKGNILERFSAQQFPDLHSELNLSSLELGDSALYFCASSVDGAGQPQHFGDGTRLSIL.